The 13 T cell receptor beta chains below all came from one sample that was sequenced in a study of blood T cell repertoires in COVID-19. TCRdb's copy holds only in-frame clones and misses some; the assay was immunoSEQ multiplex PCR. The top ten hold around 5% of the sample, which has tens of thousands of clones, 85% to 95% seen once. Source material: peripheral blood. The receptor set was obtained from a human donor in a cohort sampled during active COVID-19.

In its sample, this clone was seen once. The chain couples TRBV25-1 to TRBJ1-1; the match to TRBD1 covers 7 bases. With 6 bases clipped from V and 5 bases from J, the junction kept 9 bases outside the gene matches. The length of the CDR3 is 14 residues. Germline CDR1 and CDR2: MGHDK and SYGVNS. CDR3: CASRGTGVITEAFF. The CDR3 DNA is TGTGCCAGCAGGGGAACAGGGGTTATTACTGAAGCTTTCTTT.

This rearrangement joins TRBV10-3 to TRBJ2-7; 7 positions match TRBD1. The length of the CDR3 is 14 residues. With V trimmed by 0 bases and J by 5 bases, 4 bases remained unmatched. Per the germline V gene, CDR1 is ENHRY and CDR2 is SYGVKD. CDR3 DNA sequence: TGTGCCATCAGTGAGTCTAACAGGGGCCACGAGCAGTACTTC. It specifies CAISESNRGHEQYF.

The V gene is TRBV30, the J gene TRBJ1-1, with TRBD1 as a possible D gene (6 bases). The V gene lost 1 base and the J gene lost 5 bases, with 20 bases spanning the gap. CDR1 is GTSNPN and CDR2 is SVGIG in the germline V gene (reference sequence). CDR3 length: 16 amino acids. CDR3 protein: CAWSARVRVRGTEAFF. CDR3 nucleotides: TGTGCCTGGAGTGCTAGGGTGAGGGTTAGGGGGACTGAAGCTTTCTTT.

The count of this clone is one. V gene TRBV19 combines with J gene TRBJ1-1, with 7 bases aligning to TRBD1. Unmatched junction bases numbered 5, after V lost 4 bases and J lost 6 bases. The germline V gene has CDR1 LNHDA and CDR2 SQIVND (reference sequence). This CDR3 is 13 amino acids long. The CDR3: CASSTQTGSEAFF. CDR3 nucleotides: TGTGCCAGTAGTACCCAGACAGGGTCTGAAGCTTTCTTT.

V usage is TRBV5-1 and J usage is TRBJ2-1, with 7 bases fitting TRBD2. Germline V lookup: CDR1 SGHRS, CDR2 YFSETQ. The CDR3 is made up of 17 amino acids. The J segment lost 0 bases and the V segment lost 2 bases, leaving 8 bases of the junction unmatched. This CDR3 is CASSLPPAGASYNEQFF. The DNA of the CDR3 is TGCGCCAGCAGCTTACCTCCTGCGGGAGCCTCCTACAATGAGCAGTTCTTC.

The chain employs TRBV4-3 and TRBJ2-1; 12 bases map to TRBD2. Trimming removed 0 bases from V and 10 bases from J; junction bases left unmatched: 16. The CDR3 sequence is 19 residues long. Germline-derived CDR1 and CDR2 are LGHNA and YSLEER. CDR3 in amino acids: CASSQEPFFSSGGAGEQFF. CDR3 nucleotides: TGCGCCAGCAGCCAAGAACCTTTTTTCTCTAGCGGGGGGGCTGGCGAGCAGTTCTTC.

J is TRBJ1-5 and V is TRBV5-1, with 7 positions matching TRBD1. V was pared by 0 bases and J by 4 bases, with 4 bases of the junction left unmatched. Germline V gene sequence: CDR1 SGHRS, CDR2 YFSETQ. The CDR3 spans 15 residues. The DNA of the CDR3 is TGCGCCAGCAGCTTGGGACAGGGACAGAATCAGCCCCAGCATTTT. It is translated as CASSLGQGQNQPQHF.

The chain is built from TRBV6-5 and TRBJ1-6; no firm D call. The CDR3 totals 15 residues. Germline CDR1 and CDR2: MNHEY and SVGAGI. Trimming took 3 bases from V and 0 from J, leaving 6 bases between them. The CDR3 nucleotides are TGTGCCAGCAGTTATGGGAGCTCCTATAATTCACCCCTCCACTTT. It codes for CASSYGSSYNSPLHF.

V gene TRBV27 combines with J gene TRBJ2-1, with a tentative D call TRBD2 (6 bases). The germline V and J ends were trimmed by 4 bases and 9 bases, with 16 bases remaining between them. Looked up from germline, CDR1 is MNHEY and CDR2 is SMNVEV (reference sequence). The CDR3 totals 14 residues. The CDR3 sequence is CASSSIGGIVEQFF. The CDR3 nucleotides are TGTGCCAGCAGTTCCATCGGAGGGATTGTTGAGCAGTTCTTC.

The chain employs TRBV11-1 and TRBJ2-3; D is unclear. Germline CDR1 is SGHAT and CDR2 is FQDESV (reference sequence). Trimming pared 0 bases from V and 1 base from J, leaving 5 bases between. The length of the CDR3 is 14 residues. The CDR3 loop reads CASSLAGRTDTQYF. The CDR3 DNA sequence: TGTGCCAGCAGCTTAGCGGGCCGCACAGATACGCAGTATTTT. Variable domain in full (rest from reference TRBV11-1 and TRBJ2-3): EAEVAQSPRYKITEKSQAVAFWCDPISGHATLYWYRQILGQGPELLVQFQDESVVDDSQLPKDRFSAERLKGVDSTLKIQPAELGDSAMYLCASSLAGRTDTQYFGPGTRLTVL.

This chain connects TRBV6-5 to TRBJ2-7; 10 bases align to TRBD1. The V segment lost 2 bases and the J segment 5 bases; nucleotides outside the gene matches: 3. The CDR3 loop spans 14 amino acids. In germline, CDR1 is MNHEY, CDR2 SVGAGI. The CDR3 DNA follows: TGTGCCAGCAGTTACGAGACAGGGGGCGACGAGCAGTACTTC. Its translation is CASSYETGGDEQYF.

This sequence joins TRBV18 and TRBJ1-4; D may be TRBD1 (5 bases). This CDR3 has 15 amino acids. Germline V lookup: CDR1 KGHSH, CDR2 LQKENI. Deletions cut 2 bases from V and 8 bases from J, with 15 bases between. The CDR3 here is CASSPSQGQVEKLFF. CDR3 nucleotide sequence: TGTGCCAGCTCACCATCCCAGGGCCAGGTCGAAAAACTGTTTTTT.

DNA for the CDR3: TGTGCCAGCAGTTTACGTGCGGGGGTGAATAATGAGCAGTTCTTC. It codes for CASSLRAGVNNEQFF. The V and J genes are TRBV27 and TRBJ2-1; TRBD2 aligns across 7 bases. Trimming removed 2 bases from V and 7 bases from J; junction bases left unmatched: 8. The CDR3 consists of 15 residues. CDR1 MNHEY and CDR2 SMNVEV come from the germline V gene (reference sequence).